This TCR beta chain was profiled in a study of shared clonotypes between healthy human individuals (dated by TCRdb to 2018 to 2021). Background for the entire study: The cohort comprised a couple of women and three men aged 18 to 49 years. Per donor, three plates each were used for CD4 naive and CD4 memory, two for CD8 naive, and one for CD8 memory. To estimate repertoire size and how much clonotypes are shared between individuals, the study performed deep sequencing of blood TCR repertoires from five healthy adults. Between about 0.8 and 9 billion PBMCs per donor were obtained by leukapheresis. To increase sequencing depth and limit assay-specific biases, TCR repertoire library preparation and sequencing were carried out by different laboratories using diverse techniques. Points the paper makes about the study in general: Across four donors, 4.5% to 6.5% of naive CD4, 3.5% of naive CD8, 2.3% of memory CD4, and around 0.4% of memory CD8 clonotypes were shared. Naive subsets generally had larger estimated clonotype richness than memory subsets. Higher generation probabilities were observed for clonotypes shared by all four sorted-subset donors than for non-shared clonotypes. Pairwise subsampling led to the expectation that sequencing depth would affect the degree of clonotype sharing among donors. The small number of donors limited the genetic and exposure-history diversity represented. Incomplete sequencing was indicated by rarefaction of sorted-subset datasets, despite the large sequencing depth. Sampling was restricted to blood, and TCR repertoires in tissues likely differ from the TCR repertoires found in blood.

As for this clone: Its antigen target is currently unknown. No base quality information exists; no much larger clone differs at one position.

For the CD8 naive samples, CD45RO-negative cells were positively selected for CCR7, yielding a CD45RA+CCR7+ population from which TemRA cells were excluded. The donors were healthy, HIV-negative adults with no recently reported acute infections or vaccinations. Every donor was a Caucasian adult living in Nashville, Tennessee, USA. Blood was collected by leukapheresis, and PBMCs were isolated by Ficoll-Histopaque density gradient centrifugation and then cryopreserved in liquid nitrogen vapor phase. Purity and quantity of every magnetically sorted T cell population were checked by analytical flow cytometry. Genomic DNA was isolated from each sorted fraction and quantified by UV absorbance on a Nanodrop 2000c. Using the deep immunoSEQ assay, TCR CDR3 regions were amplified from genomic DNA by multiplex PCR. Genomic DNA extracted from each cell subset was distributed evenly over all wells of several immunoSEQ 96-well plates, and each plate served as one replicate. For sorted subsets, about 200 ng genomic DNA, equal to some 30,000 T cell genomes, was loaded into each replicate PCR. Purified libraries were quantified with a Qubit 3.0 fluorometer, sized on a Bioanalyzer 2100, and re-quantified with the KAPA Library Quantification kit. Every immunoSEQ 96-well plate was sequenced on a dedicated single-read 150-cycle Illumina NextSeq 550 flow cell. The study's own analysis went as follows. Because the immunoSEQ output included only junctional sequences and no quality scores, the filtering could not be the same as the filtering used for full-length reads. To assign V/J genes and CDR3, sequences were annotated against IMGT germline references using PyIR, a Python wrapper for IgBLAST v1.9. Reads were removed for weak V/J assignments (E-value above 1e-6), missing CDR3, stop codons, out-of-frame junctions, or ambiguous translated residues. V3J clonotypes were defined as sequences sharing the same inferred V gene, J gene, and CDR3 amino acid sequence. The percentage overlap between two repertoires was calculated by dividing the number of shared unique clonotypes by the size of the smaller repertoire. RTK rarefaction, the Chao1 estimator, and Recon v2.1 estimates of unobserved clonotypes were used to assess repertoire richness. OLGA was used to compute generation probabilities for all TCRbeta clonotypes that the gDNA method yielded from a few donors. Here the immuneACCESS table is served through TCRdb, limited to in-frame sequences with V and J called. Missing clones are a known gap in these copies; in checked studies unresolved V genes cover under half, and the rest lacks a known reason. That table gives V, J and clone size, and the DNA gave D and trimming. The sample yields 560,000 or so clones; approximately 96% were counted once. Less than 0.12% of the sample is in the top ten clones.

V is clipped by 2 bases and J by 4 bases, and the sequence between their germline boundaries is 9 bases long. CDR1 and CDR2 are read off the germline V gene as WSHSY and SAAADI. There are 13 amino acids in the CDR3, from cysteine to phenylalanine inclusive. Just CDR3 DNA is preserved here, 39 bases in frame from base 1. Sequencing was performed on naive CD8+ T cells sorted from blood. The sample's cell subset or site label is to be understood as: CD45RA+CCR7+. The sequence is built from TRBV10-2 and TRBJ2-7; possibly the D gene is TRBD1, per 6 matching bases. This receptor was taken from a woman aged 30 to 39 in good health. CDR3 sequence: CASSEGQLYEQYF. The nucleotide sequence is TGCGCCAGCAGTGAGGGACAGCTTTACGAGCAGTACTTC.